Reported below is one T cell receptor (beta chain). Seattle participants joined during active infection and were tracked over time. The record originates from a study of blood T cell repertoires in COVID-19. Study overall: The United States, Italy and Spain provided the acute and convalescent COVID-19 samples.

In germline, CDR1 is LNHDA, CDR2 SQIVND (reference sequence). Trimming stripped 8 bases from V and 2 bases from J, with 15 bases between. This CDR3 comprises 15 residues. Repertoires were generated with immunoSEQ multiplex PCR, while TCRdb's copy carries only in-frame clones and drops some. The table has 200,000 to 300,000 clones, 81% seen once. The rearrangement joins TRBV19 to TRBJ1-4; unclear D gene. The source of this sequence is a woman older than 75 with COVID-19, enrolled during active disease. Sequenced material: peripheral blood. CDR3 nucleotide sequence: TGTGCCAGTCGCTTAGGCCCCGGGACTAATGAAAAACTGTTTTTT. It specifies CASRLGPGTNEKLFF.